What follows are 19 T cell receptor beta chains derived from one specimen sequenced in a study of blood T cell repertoires in COVID-19. Using immunoSEQ multiplex PCR, the repertoire was profiled, and TCRdb retains in-frame clones only, with some absent. The profile covers 120,000 to 150,000 clones, with approximately 80% appearing a single time and 13% taken by the ten largest. Sequencing was performed on peripheral blood. All receptors come from a man aged 55-75 years with active or convalescent COVID-19.

The chain joins TRBV4-3 to TRBJ2-3, with a tentative D call TRBD1 (5 bases). Trimming stripped 1 base from V and 4 bases from J, with 15 bases between. The CDR3 length is 16 residues. Per germline, CDR1 LGHNA and CDR2 YSLEER. In DNA, the CDR3 is TGCGCCAGCAGCCAAGGCGCGCGCATAGGGGCAGATACGCAGTATTTT. It encodes CASSQGARIGADTQYF.

This chain uses TRBV4-3 with TRBJ2-1; 9 bases line up with TRBD2. Germline values: CDR1 LGHNA, CDR2 YSLEER. The CDR3 consists of 17 residues. Trimming at V came to 1 base and at J to 4 bases, leaving 8 bases not matched to a gene. CDR3 in DNA: TGCGCCAGCAGCCAAGTCGCTAGCGGGACCCTATACAATGAGCAGTTCTTC. It specifies CASSQVASGTLYNEQFF.

This rearrangement joins TRBV29-1 to TRBJ2-2; TRBD1 is a possible D gene (6 bases). CDR1 and CDR2 from the germline V gene are SQVTM and ANQGSEA. Trimming cost V 6 bases and J 10 bases, with 9 bases left between them. The CDR3 consists of 10 residues. The CDR3 spells CSVGDMELFF. CDR3 DNA sequence: TGCAGCGTAGGGGACATGGAGCTGTTTTTT.

The chain joins TRBV6-5 to TRBJ2-3, with TRBD2 matching 11 bases. From germline, CDR1 is MNHEY and CDR2 SVGAGI. The CDR3 extends over 15 amino acids. Trimming cost V 7 bases and J 2 bases; bases outside gene matches: 5. DNA for the CDR3: TGTGCCAGCAACCGACTAGCGGGACACACAGATACGCAGTATTTT. The encoded protein is CASNRLAGHTDTQYF.

The chain is built from TRBV6-5 and TRBJ1-1; D is perhaps TRBD1 (6 bases). V lost 7 bases to trimming and J lost 4 bases, with 16 bases between them. This CDR3 comprises 14 residues. Germline loops: CDR1 MNHEY, CDR2 SVGAGI. CDR3 in DNA: TGTGCCAGCATCCCCTGGGGGCGCAGCACTGAAGCTTTCTTT. Amino acid sequence: CASIPWGRSTEAFF.

The V call is TRBV14, the J call TRBJ2-2; possibly TRBD2 for D (5 bases). Per the germline V gene, CDR1 is SGHDN and CDR2 is FVKESK. CDR3 length equals 19 residues. Trimming shortened V by 4 bases and J by 5 bases, and 26 bases separated the two germline ends. The CDR3, as DNA: TGTGCCAGCAGCCTTAGTCGTATGATGTCGGGGTGGTGGACCGGGGAGCTGTTTTTT. This sequence encodes CASSLSRMMSGWWTGELFF.

This clone is a singleton in its sample. The rearrangement joins TRBV28 to TRBJ2-1; no clear D. The CDR3 is 11 residues long. V dropped 5 bases and J dropped 10 bases, with 9 bases sitting between them. Germline V gene sequence: CDR1 MDHEN, CDR2 SYDVKM. The CDR3 loop is CASSPTWEQFF. In nucleotides, the CDR3 is TGTGCCAGCAGTCCGACATGGGAGCAGTTCTTC.

The chain employs TRBV9 and TRBJ1-1; D possibly corresponds to TRBD1 (6 bases). The CDR3 consists of 13 residues. Trimming pared 0 bases from V and 7 bases from J, leaving 10 bases between. Germline V gives CDR1 SGDLS, CDR2 YYNGEE. DNA of the CDR3: TGTGCCAGCAGCGTAGATCTCAGGGGTGAAGCTTTCTTT. Translated: CASSVDLRGEAFF.

The chain couples TRBV4-2 to TRBJ1-5; D gene ambiguous. Germline V gene lookup returns CDR1 LGHNA and CDR2 YNFKEQ. Trimming cost V 0 bases and J 2 bases, with 8 bases left between them. This CDR3 contains 15 residues. In nucleotides, the CDR3 is TGTGCCAGCAGCCAAGATTGGAGGGGCAATCAGCCCCAGCATTTT. Amino acids: CASSQDWRGNQPQHF.

The sample holds a few counts of this clone. This chain connects TRBV4-3 to TRBJ2-2; D call uncertain. Looked up from germline, CDR1 is LGHNA and CDR2 is YSLEER. The CDR3 loop spans 15 amino acids. V was trimmed by 0 bases and J by 5 bases, leaving 10 bases between them. CDR3 amino acids: CASSQDPQATGELFF. The CDR3 coding sequence is TGCGCCAGCAGCCAAGATCCCCAGGCAACCGGGGAGCTGTTTTTT.

CDR3 bases: TGTGCCAGCAGCGTCAGGGGGAGCTATGGCTACACCTTC. Its translation: CASSVRGSYGYTF. V is TRBV3-1 (or the pseudogene TRBV3-2) and J is TRBJ1-2; 7 positions match TRBD1. Germline assignment: CDR1 LGHDT and CDR2 YNNKEL (reference sequence). This CDR3 contains 13 residues. V dropped 5 bases and J dropped 4; count of bases not matched to a gene: 4.

The chain uses TRBV28 and TRBJ1-2; D ambiguous. In germline, CDR1 is MDHEN, CDR2 SYDVKM. The V gene lost 6 bases and the J gene lost 4 bases, with 24 bases spanning the gap. The CDR3 runs to 17 residues. CDR3 residues: CASRGASGYGWVYGYTF. The DNA of the CDR3 is TGTGCCAGCAGGGGCGCGTCGGGATACGGTTGGGTCTATGGCTACACCTTC.

The chain links TRBV24-1 to TRBJ2-1, with 8 bases aligning to TRBD2. Germline assignment: CDR1 KGHDR and CDR2 SFDVKD. The V and J ends lost 6 bases and 2 bases, in that order; junction bases with no gene match: 2. The CDR3 runs to 14 residues. This chain's CDR3 is CATSRAGAYNEQFF. Here the CDR3 DNA reads TGTGCCACCAGTCGAGCGGGAGCCTACAATGAGCAGTTCTTC.

The rearrangement joins TRBV9 to TRBJ2-1, with D possibly matching TRBD1 (6 bases). The CDR3 spans 15 residues. The V gene lost 1 base and the J gene lost 3 bases, with 11 bases spanning the gap. Germline V gene lookup returns CDR1 SGDLS and CDR2 YYNGEE. Here the CDR3 reads CASSVLGANYNEQFF. CDR3 DNA sequence: TGTGCCAGCAGCGTACTGGGGGCCAACTACAATGAGCAGTTCTTC.

This clone was detected once. V and J are TRBV28 and TRBJ2-1; 8 nucleotides align to TRBD1. The V and J ends lost 9 bases and 3 bases, in that order; junction bases with no gene match: 7. Germline V gene data show CDR1 as MDHEN and CDR2 as SYDVKM. There are 14 residues in the CDR3. The chain's CDR3 is CASAMGQDYNEQFF. Written as DNA, the CDR3 is TGTGCCAGTGCGATGGGACAGGACTACAATGAGCAGTTCTTC.

The chain combines TRBV19 with TRBJ2-7, with TRBD1 matching 8 bases. V lost 5 bases to trimming and J lost 4 bases; unmatched junction nucleotides: 7. This CDR3 has 14 residues. CDR1 LNHDA and CDR2 SQIVND come from the germline V gene (reference sequence). CDR3 DNA sequence: TGTGCCAGTAGTGTCAACGGACAGGGTTACGAGCAGTACTTC. As protein: CASSVNGQGYEQYF.

The table lists this clone with a few counts. The chain combines TRBV11-2 with TRBJ2-7; 7 bases fit TRBD2. CDR3 length: 13 amino acids. The V gene's germline CDR1 is SGHAT and CDR2 FQNNGV. The ends lost 2 bases at V and 3 bases at J; junction bases unmatched: 1. The CDR3 nucleotides are TGTGCCAGCAGCTTAAAGCGGGGCTACGAGCAGTACTTC. The encoded protein is CASSLKRGYEQYF.

The chain couples TRBV4-1 to TRBJ2-1; D call uncertain. The V end lost 4 bases, the J end lost 2 bases, and 12 bases lay between the germline ends. This CDR3 has 15 residues. Germline V gene lookup returns CDR1 MGHRA and CDR2 YSYEKL. The CDR3 loop is CASSPHTEAYNEQFF. The CDR3 DNA follows: TGCGCCAGCAGCCCCCACACCGAAGCCTACAATGAGCAGTTCTTC.

The gene calls are TRBV5-4 and TRBJ2-2; 13 nucleotides agree with TRBD2. The germline V gene encodes CDR1 SGHNT and CDR2 YYREEE (reference sequence). CDR3 length equals 17 residues. The junction had 5 bases not matched to a gene; V was cut back by 4 bases and J by 2 bases. CDR3 nucleotide sequence: TGTGCCAGCAGCACCGGGACTAGCGGGATCAACACCGGGGAGCTGTTTTTT. Amino acid sequence: CASSTGTSGINTGELFF.